Listed here is a single T cell receptor beta chain. Its antigen target is currently unknown. The sample holds no much larger clone one base away, and base qualities are not on file. This entry comes from a study of radiotherapy plus CTLA-4 blockade in lung cancer (dated by TCRdb to 2017 to 2018). A note on the overall study: Objective responses occurred in about 20% of enrolled patients, and 30% to 35% achieved disease control. On the study overall, not on this receptor specifically: TCR clones derived from tumors expanded in peripheral blood after treatment with radiotherapy and ipilimumab. Early dynamic changes in blood T cell clones, together with increased serum interferon-beta after radiation, were reported as the strongest predictors of response.

The library was generated by the immunoSEQ multiplex PCR assay. TCRdb's version of the immuneACCESS table is confined to in-frame rearrangements and falls short of the full clone set. An unresolved V gene accounts for under half of the shortfall where checked; the remainder is of unknown origin. In all, the sample holds 65,000 to 90,000 clones, and roughly 84% of those were seen once. 40% of the sample goes to the ten largest clones. The germline V gene specifies SGHNT as CDR1 and YENEEA as CDR2. A distance of 11 bases separates the germline ends of V and J, which lose 5 bases and 9 bases respectively. Taken from cysteine to phenylalanine, the CDR3 has 12 residues. Only CDR3 DNA remains: 36 bases, in frame from the first base. Focal radiation therapy combined with CTLA-4 blockade (ipilimumab) was tested in patients with chemo-refractory metastatic non-small-cell lung cancer.

This chain joins TRBV11-3 to TRBJ2-1; TRBD2 could be the D gene, as 6 bases match. The sequencing here drew on peripheral blood, taken from a patient treated with radiotherapy plus ipilimumab. This TCR was recovered from a human donor with non-small cell lung cancer that progressed on radiotherapy plus ipilimumab. At the DNA level, the sequence is TGTGCCAGCAGCGACCGGGACTTTGAGCAGTTCTTC. It is translated as CASSDRDFEQFF.